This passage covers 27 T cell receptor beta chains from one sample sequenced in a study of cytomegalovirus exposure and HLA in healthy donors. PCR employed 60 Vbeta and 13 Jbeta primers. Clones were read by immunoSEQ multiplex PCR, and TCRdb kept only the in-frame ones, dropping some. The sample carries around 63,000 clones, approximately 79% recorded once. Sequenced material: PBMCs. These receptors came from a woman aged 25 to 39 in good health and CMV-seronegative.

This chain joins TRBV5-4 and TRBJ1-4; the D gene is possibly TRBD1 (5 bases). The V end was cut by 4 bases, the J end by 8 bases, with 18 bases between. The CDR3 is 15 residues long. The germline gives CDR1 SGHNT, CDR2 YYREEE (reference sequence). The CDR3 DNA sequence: TGTGCCAGCAGCCAATTTCAGGGTATGCGGGAAAAACTGTTTTTT. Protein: CASSQFQGMREKLFF.

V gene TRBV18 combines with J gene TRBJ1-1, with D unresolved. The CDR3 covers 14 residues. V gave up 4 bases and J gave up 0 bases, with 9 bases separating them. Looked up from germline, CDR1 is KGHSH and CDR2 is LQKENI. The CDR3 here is CASSLEEMNTEAFF. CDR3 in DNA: TGTGCCAGCTCACTGGAGGAAATGAACACTGAAGCTTTCTTT.

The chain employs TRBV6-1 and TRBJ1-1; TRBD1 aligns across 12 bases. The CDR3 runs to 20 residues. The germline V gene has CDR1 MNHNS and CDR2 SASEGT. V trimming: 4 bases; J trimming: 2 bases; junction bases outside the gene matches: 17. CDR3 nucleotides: TGTGCCAGCAGTGGAGCAAAACGGGACAGGGGGCTAGACCGCAACACTGAAGCTTTCTTT. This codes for CASSGAKRDRGLDRNTEAFF.

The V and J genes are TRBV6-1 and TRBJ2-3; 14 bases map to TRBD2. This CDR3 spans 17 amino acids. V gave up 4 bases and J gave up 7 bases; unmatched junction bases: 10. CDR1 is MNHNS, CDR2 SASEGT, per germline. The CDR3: CASSASGTSGSKHTQYF. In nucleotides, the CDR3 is TGTGCCAGCAGTGCCTCCGGGACTAGCGGGAGTAAACATACGCAGTATTTT.

CDR3 DNA: TGTGCCAGCTCACCTGGGGGGGATACCTCCTACGAGCAGTACGTC. Amino acid sequence: CASSPGGDTSYEQYV. The genes are TRBV18 and TRBJ2-7; 7 nucleotides align to TRBD2. The CDR3 extends over 15 amino acids. The trim removed 3 bases at V and 0 bases at J, leaving 5 bases unmatched. The germline CDR1 and CDR2 sequences are KGHSH and LQKENI.

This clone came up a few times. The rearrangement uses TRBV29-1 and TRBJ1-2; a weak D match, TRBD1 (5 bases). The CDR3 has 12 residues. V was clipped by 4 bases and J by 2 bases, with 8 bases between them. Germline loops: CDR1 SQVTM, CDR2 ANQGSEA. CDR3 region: CSVAGSNYGYTF. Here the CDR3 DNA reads TGCAGCGTTGCAGGGTCCAACTATGGCTACACCTTC.

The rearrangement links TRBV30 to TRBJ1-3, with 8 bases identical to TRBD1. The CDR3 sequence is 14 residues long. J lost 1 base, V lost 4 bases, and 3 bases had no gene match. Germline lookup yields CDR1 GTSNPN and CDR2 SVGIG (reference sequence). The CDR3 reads CAWINRGSGNTIYF. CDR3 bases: TGTGCCTGGATCAACAGGGGGTCTGGAAACACCATATATTTT.

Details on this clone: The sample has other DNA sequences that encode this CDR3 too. The CDR3 loop reads CASSLGLAGGYNEQFF. Written as DNA, the CDR3 is TGCGCCAGCAGCTTGGGGCTAGCGGGGGGCTACAATGAGCAGTTCTTC. This chain uses TRBV5-1 with TRBJ2-1; TRBD2 agrees at 11 bases. Germline V gene lookup returns CDR1 SGHRS and CDR2 YFSETQ. This CDR3 is 16 amino acids long. Trimming cost V 0 bases and J 3 bases; bases outside gene matches: 2.

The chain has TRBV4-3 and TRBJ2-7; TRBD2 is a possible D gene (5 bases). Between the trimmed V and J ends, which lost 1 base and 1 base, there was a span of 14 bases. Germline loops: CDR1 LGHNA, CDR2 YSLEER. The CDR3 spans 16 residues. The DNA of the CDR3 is TGCGCCAGCAGCCAAGGCAGTGTGGGGAGTTCCTACGAGCAGTACTTC. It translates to CASSQGSVGSSYEQYF.

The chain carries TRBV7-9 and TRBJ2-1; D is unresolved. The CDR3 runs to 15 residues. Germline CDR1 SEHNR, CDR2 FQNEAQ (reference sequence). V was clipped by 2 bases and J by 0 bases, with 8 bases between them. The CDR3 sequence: CASSLRWASYNEQFF. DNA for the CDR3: TGTGCCAGCAGCTTACGGTGGGCCTCCTACAATGAGCAGTTCTTC.

CDR3 protein: CSVAGASGRGETQYF. The CDR3 region has the DNA TGCAGCGTTGCCGGGGCTAGCGGGAGGGGAGAGACCCAGTACTTC. The rearrangement joins TRBV29-1 to TRBJ2-5, with TRBD2 matching 12 bases. V lost 4 bases and J lost 4; bases outside the gene matches: 7. CDR1 and CDR2 from the germline V gene are SQVTM and ANQGSEA. The CDR3 covers 15 residues.

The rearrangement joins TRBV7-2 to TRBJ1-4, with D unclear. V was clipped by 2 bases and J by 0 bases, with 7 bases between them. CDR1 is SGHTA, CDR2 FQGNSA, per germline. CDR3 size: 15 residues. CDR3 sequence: CASSLWATTNEKLFF. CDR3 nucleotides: TGTGCCAGCAGCTTATGGGCAACAACTAATGAAAAACTGTTTTTT.

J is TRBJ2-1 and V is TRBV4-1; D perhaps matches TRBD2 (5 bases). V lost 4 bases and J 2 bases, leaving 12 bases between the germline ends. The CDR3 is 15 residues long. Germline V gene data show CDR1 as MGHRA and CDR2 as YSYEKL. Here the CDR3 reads CASSPPSGAYNEQFF. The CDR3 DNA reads TGCGCCAGCAGCCCCCCGAGCGGAGCCTACAATGAGCAGTTCTTC.

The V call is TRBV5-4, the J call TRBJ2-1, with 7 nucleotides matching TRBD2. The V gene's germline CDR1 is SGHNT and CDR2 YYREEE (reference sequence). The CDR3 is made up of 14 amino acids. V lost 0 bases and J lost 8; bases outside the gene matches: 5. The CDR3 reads CASSLGGGSYEQFF. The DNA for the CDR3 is TGTGCCAGCAGCTTGGGGGGCGGGAGCTATGAGCAGTTCTTC.

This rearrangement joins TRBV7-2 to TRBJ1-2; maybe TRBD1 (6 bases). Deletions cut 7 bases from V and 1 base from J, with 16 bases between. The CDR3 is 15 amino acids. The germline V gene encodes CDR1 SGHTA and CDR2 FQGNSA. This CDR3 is CASNPGGGLNYGYTF. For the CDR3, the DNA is TGTGCCAGCAACCCCGGCGGGGGGCTTAACTATGGCTACACCTTC.

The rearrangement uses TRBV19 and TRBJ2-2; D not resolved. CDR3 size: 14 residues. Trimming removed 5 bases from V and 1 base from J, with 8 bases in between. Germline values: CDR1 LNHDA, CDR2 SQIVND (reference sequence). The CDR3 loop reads CASSAGLNTGELFF. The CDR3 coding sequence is TGTGCCAGTAGTGCCGGGTTGAACACCGGGGAGCTGTTTTTT. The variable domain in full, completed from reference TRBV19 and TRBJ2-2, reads DGGITQSPKYLFRKEGQNVTLSCEQNLNHDAMYWYRQDPGQGLRLIYYSQIVNDFQKGDIAEGYSVSREKKESFPLTVTSAQKNPTAFYLCASSAGLNTGELFFGEGSRLTVL.

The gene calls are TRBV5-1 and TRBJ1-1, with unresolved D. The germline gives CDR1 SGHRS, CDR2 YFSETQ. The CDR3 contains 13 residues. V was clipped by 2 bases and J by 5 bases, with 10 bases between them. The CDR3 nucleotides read TGCGCCAGCAGCTTTGGGGAGTGGACTGAAGCTTTCTTT. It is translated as CASSFGEWTEAFF. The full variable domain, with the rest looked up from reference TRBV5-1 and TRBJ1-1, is KAGVTQTPRYLIKTRGQQVTLSCSPISGHRSVSWYQQTPGQGLQFLFEYFSETQRNKGNFPGRFSGRQFSNSRSEMNVSTLELGDSALYLCASSFGEWTEAFFGQGTRLTVV.

The CDR3 reads CASSPLGSRNTEAFF. CDR3 coding DNA: TGCGCCAGCAGCCCACTAGGCAGTAGAAACACTGAAGCTTTCTTT. The chain employs TRBV5-1 and TRBJ1-1; D is uncertain. The CDR3 is made up of 15 amino acids. Trimming took 4 bases from V and 2 from J, leaving 15 bases between them. The germline V gene encodes CDR1 SGHRS and CDR2 YFSETQ. The full variable domain, rest sourced from reference TRBV5-1 and TRBJ1-1, is KAGVTQTPRYLIKTRGQQVTLSCSPISGHRSVSWYQQTPGQGLQFLFEYFSETQRNKGNFPGRFSGRQFSNSRSEMNVSTLELGDSALYLCASSPLGSRNTEAFFGQGTRLTVV.

CDR3 protein: CASSYSQGTGANVLTF. The CDR3 region has the DNA TGTGCCAGCAGTTATTCACAGGGGACTGGGGCCAACGTCCTGACTTTC. The chain is built from TRBV6-5 and TRBJ2-6; TRBD1 matches 7 bases. The CDR3 contains 16 residues. V was clipped by 3 bases and J by 2 bases; unmatched bases: 4. Germline lookup yields CDR1 MNHEY and CDR2 SVGAGI.

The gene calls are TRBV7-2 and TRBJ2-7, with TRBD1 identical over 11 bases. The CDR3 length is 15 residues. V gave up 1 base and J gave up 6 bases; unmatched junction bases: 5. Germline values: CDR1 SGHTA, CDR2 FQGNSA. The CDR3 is CASSLVGQGDVEQYV. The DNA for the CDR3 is TGTGCCAGCAGCTTAGTGGGACAGGGGGATGTCGAGCAGTACGTC.

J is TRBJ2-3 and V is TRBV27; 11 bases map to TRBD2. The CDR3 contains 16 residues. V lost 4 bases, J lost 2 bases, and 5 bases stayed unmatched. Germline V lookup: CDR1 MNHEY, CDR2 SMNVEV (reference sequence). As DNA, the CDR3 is TGTGCCAGCAGTTCACTAGCGGGGGTCAACACAGATACGCAGTATTTT. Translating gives CASSSLAGVNTDTQYF.

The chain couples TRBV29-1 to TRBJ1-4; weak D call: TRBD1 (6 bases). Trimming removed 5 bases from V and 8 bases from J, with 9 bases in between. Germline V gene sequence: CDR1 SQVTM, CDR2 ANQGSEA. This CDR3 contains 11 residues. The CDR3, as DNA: TGCAGCGTTTACGGACAGGAAAAACTGTTTTTT. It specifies CSVYGQEKLFF.

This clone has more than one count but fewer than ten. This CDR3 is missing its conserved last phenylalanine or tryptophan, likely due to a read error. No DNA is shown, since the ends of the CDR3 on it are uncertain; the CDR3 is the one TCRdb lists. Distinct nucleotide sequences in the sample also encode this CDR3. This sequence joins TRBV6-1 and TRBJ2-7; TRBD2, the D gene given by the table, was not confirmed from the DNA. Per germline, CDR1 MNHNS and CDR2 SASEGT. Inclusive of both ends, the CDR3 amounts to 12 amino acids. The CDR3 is CASSEKTSGRIH.

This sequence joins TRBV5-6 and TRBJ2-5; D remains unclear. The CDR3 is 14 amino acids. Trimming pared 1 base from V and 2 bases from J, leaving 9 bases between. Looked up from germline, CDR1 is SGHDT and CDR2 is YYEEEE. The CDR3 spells CASSLNERQETQYF. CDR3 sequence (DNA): TGTGCCAGCAGCTTGAATGAGCGTCAAGAGACCCAGTACTTC.

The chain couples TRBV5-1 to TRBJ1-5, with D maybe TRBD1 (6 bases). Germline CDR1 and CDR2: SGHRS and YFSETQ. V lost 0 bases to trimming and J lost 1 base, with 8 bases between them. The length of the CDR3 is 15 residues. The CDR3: CASSLEGQSNQPQHF. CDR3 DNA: TGCGCCAGCAGCTTGGAAGGACAGAGCAATCAGCCCCAGCATTTT.

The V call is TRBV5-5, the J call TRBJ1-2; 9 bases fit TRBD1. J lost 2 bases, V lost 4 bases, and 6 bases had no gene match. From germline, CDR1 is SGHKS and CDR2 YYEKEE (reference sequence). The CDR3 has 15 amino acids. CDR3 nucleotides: TGTGCCAGCAGCCGGGTACAGGGGGCGAACTATGGCTACACCTTC. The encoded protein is CASSRVQGANYGYTF.

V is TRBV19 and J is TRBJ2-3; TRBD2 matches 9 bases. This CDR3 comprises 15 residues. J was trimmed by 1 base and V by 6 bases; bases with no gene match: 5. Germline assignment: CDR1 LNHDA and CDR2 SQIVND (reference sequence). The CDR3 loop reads CASSSWTSGTDTQYF. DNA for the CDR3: TGTGCCAGTAGCAGCTGGACTAGCGGCACAGATACGCAGTATTTT.